This TCR beta chain is from a study of PD-1 blockade in classical Hodgkin lymphoma. Relapses following autologous stem cell transplantation were seen in all patients, with brentuximab vedotin exposure varying. V was cut by 1 base and J by 0 bases, with 10 bases left in between. This CDR3 comprises 16 residues. Germline values: CDR1 MDHEN, CDR2 SYDVKM. The protocol was immunoSEQ multiplex PCR, while the TCRdb copy is restricted to in-frame clones and leaves out a portion. Of about 40,000 clones in the sample, over 70% were seen once. The chain employs TRBV28 and TRBJ1-5, with D perhaps matching TRBD1 (5 bases). This clonotype was obtained from a human donor with classical Hodgkin lymphoma. The sample was peripheral blood mononuclear cells (PBMCs), taken at baseline. The DNA for the CDR3 is TGTGCCAGCAGTTTATCCCCAGGGAGTAGCAATCAGCCCCAGCATTTT. It yields the protein CASSLSPGSSNQPQHF. Together with reference TRBV28 and TRBJ1-5, the CDR3 gives the full variable domain: DVKVTQSSRYLVKRTGEKVFLECVQDMDHENMFWYRQDPGLGLRLIYFSYDVKMKEKGDIPEGYSVSREKKERFSLILESASTNQTSMYLCASSLSPGSSNQPQHFGDGTRLSIL.